This TCR beta chain was profiled in a study of blood T cell repertoires in COVID-19 (TCRdb year 2020). About the investigation overall: Samples covering the acute and convalescent phases of COVID-19 were provided by collaborators in the United States, Italy and Spain. HLA class I and class II types, where available, came from metadata supplied by the sample provider rather than from assay-based typing. The prospective study material was composed of cDNA or gDNA derived from T cells, B-cell-depleted T cells, or PBMCs. The repertoires were released in a freely available public database intended as a resource for research on the immune response to SARS-CoV-2. The samples were drawn from the first 160 participants of the ongoing ImmuneRACE study and from over a thousand subjects provided by 6 global collaborators. The sample metadata nearly always contained a de-identified subject ID, COVID-19 status, age in years and sex. Subjects who had been exposed to COVID-19, were actively infected with it, or had recovered from it provided the deeply sampled blood TCRbeta repertoires that made up the dataset.

What the research found in general, with its limitations: How much clinical and demographic metadata was included differed by source and by participant, and the metadata was provided uncurated.

Taken from cysteine to phenylalanine, the CDR3 has 13 residues. Only the CDR3 portion is preserved as DNA: 39 bases, with reading frame beginning at the first base. According to the germline V gene (reference sequence), CDR1 reads LNHDA and CDR2 reads SQIVND. Between the V and J ends, shortened by 2 bases and 5 bases respectively, the junction contains 10 bases. In the case of this clone: The clone's antigen remains unknown. Per-base qualities were not stored, and no clone one base away is much larger.

The immunoSEQ Assay, a bias-controlled multiplex PCR, was used to amplify TCRbeta CDR3 regions from genomic DNA. As for the original processing: Nucleated cell counts per sample were estimated from amplification of reference gene primers within the assay. To quantify the absolute abundance of each unique TCRbeta CDR3 rearrangement, sequence reads were collapsed and filtered. For each sample, productive Simpson clonality was calculated by taking the square root of Simpson's diversity index across productive rearrangements. Entries here come from immuneACCESS through TCRdb and include only in-frame sequences with V and J called. Some clones fail to appear in such tables; in the studies checked, an unresolved V gene covers under half of the shortfall, and the cause of the remainder is unknown. The D gene and trimming were derived from the DNA, and the V and J assignments and clone size from that table. This sample gives around 15,000 clones in total; 88% of them show up just once. Of the sample, approximately 12% is held by the ten largest clones.

Each collaborating institution followed its own protocols to collect whole blood in K2EDTA tubes. For TCRbeta analysis, collaborators shipped samples in one of three forms: frozen whole blood, isolated PBMCs, or DNA extracted from either of those sample types. The sequencing input was peripheral blood. This TCR came from a human donor in a cohort sampled during active COVID-19. The chain employs TRBV19 and TRBJ2-7, and the D gene may be TRBD2, 6 bases matching. The CDR3 corresponds to CASSIWGEDEQYF. The sequenced DNA is TGTGCCAGTAGTATATGGGGGGAAGACGAGCAGTACTTC.